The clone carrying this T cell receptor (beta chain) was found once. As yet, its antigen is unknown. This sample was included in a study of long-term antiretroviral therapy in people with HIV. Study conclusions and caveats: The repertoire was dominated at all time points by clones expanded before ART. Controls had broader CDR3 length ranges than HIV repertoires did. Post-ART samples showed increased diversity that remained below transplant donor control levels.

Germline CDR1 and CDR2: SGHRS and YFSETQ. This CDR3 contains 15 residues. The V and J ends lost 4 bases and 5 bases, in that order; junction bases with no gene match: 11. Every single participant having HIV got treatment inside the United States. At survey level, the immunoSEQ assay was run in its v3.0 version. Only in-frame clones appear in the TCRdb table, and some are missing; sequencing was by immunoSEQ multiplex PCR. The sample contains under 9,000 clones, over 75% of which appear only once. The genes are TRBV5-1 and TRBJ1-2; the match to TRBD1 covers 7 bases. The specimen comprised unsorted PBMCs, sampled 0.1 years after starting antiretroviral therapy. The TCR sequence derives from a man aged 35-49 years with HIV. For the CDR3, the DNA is TGCGCCAGCAGCCCCCGGCAGGGGGAGAGGTATGGCTACACCTTC. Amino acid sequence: CASSPRQGERYGYTF. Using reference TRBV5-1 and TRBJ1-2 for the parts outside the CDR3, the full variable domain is KAGVTQTPRYLIKTRGQQVTLSCSPISGHRSVSWYQQTPGQGLQFLFEYFSETQRNKGNFPGRFSGRQFSNSRSEMNVSTLELGDSALYLCASSPRQGERYGYTFGSGTRLTVV.